Described below is a single T cell receptor (beta chain) sequence and its context. Its antigen is as yet unknown. Preparation of the TCRbeta library was carried out with unique molecular identifiers. TCRdb redid the calling of the PCR reads with MiXCR, one entry per CDR3 protein. The sample holds roughly 98,000 distinct CDR3 sequences, roughly 15% seen once. The CDR3 consists of 16 residues. After removal of 5 bases from V and 2 bases from J, the junction contained 6 bases not matched to a gene. This entry comes from a study of T-cell reconstitution after alpha-beta-depleted transplantation in children. General study findings and limits: A year post-transplant, T-cell counts and diversity derived mostly from newly produced T cells. Reports say that about two months after transplant, the alpha-beta T cells came out of several hundred graft clones that had expanded.

This TCR was recovered from a male patient aged 2 to 9 who had a stem cell transplant for acute lymphoblastic leukemia, so the T cells may come from the graft donor. The rearrangement uses TRBV12-3 or TRBV12-4 and TRBJ2-1; 10 nucleotides align to TRBD2. The material was PBMCs, mostly from graft donor cells, obtained 180 days after TCRalphabeta/CD19-depleted stem cell transplant. In DNA form, the CDR3 reads TGTGCCAGCAGTCCGACCGGGACTAGCGCCTACAATGAGCAGTTCTTC. Its protein product is CASSPTGTSAYNEQFF.